This passage covers 6 T cell receptor beta chains from one sample sequenced in a study of blood T cell repertoires in COVID-19. The assay was immunoSEQ multiplex PCR, and TCRdb's table has in-frame clones only and misses some. The sample has approximately 140,000 clones, roughly 90% seen once; the top ten hold 0.95% to 1.5%. Specimen: PBMCs or T cells enriched from blood (not recorded which). These receptor sequences come from a young woman with acute COVID-19.

The rearrangement uses TRBV9 and TRBJ1-6, with TRBD1 matching over 7 bases. The CDR3 has 15 amino acids. Trimming cost V 3 bases and J 7 bases; bases outside gene matches: 7. Germline V gene data show CDR1 as SGDLS and CDR2 as YYNGEE. CDR3 protein: CASSALGTANSPLHF. DNA for the CDR3: TGTGCCAGCAGCGCGCTAGGGACAGCGAATTCACCCCTCCACTTT.

This clone has just one count. The chain has TRBV28 and TRBJ1-2, with TRBD1 matching 10 bases. CDR1 MDHEN and CDR2 SYDVKM come from the germline V gene. The length of the CDR3 is 15 residues. J gave up 3 bases and V 5 bases, and 6 bases lay outside the gene matches. The DNA of the CDR3 is TGTGCCAGCAGTCCCGCGGACAGGGGGGACTATGGCTACACCTTC. Its translation: CASSPADRGDYGYTF.

CDR3 coding DNA: TGCGCCAGCAGCTTGGCCGAGGAGGGCCCAGGGTCACCCCTCCACTTT. Translation: CASSLAEEGPGSPLHF. This chain uses TRBV5-1 with TRBJ1-6; possible D gene TRBD1, 5 bases. The CDR3 spans 16 residues. V dropped 0 bases and J dropped 10 bases, with 17 bases sitting between them. CDR1 and CDR2 from the germline V gene are SGHRS and YFSETQ.

The V call is TRBV15, the J call TRBJ2-7; TRBD1 agrees at 9 bases. This CDR3 is built from 15 residues. The trim removed 3 bases at V and 0 bases at J, leaving 3 bases unmatched. Germline V gives CDR1 LNHNV, CDR2 YYDKDF (reference sequence). The CDR3 DNA reads TGTGCCACCAGCAGCGGACAGGGGATCTCCTACGAGCAGTACTTC. Translating gives CATSSGQGISYEQYF.

This chain connects TRBV3-1 (or the pseudogene TRBV3-2) to TRBJ2-1; 8 nucleotides align to TRBD2. V lost 4 bases and J lost 3; bases outside the gene matches: 14. This CDR3 spans 18 amino acids. CDR1 and CDR2 (germline): LGHDT, YNNKEL (reference sequence). The CDR3: CASSPNGGALLIYNEQFF. CDR3 DNA: TGTGCCAGCAGCCCGAACGGGGGGGCACTACTAATCTACAATGAGCAGTTCTTC.

This chain connects TRBV7-9 to TRBJ2-7; TRBD1 is a possible D gene (6 bases). The CDR3 contains 15 residues. Germline CDR1 is SEHNR and CDR2 is FQNEAQ (reference sequence). The V and J ends lost 1 base and 0 bases respectively, with 10 bases between them. The CDR3 DNA reads TGTGCCAGCAGCTTAGGACAGGTCGGCTCCTACGAGCAGTACTTC. Encoded protein: CASSLGQVGSYEQYF.